This TCR beta chain was retrieved from a study of blood T cell repertoires in COVID-19. With V trimmed by 4 bases and J by 6 bases, 11 bases remained unmatched. Germline CDR1 is LGHDT and CDR2 is YNNKEL (reference sequence). The CDR3 spans 16 residues. Some clones are missing from TCRdb's copy, which holds only in-frame ones; the method was immunoSEQ multiplex PCR. The table has approximately 250,000 clones, about 82% seen once; the top ten hold about 9.1%. Sequencing was performed on PBMCs or T cells enriched from blood (not recorded which). V usage is TRBV3-1 (or the pseudogene TRBV3-2) and J usage is TRBJ2-1, with 8 nucleotides matching TRBD2. The receptor comes from a woman in her 50s with acute COVID-19. CDR3 DNA sequence: TGTGCCAGCAGCCCTCGGACTATCCGGGGGGGCAATGAGCAGTTCTTC. Encoded protein: CASSPRTIRGGNEQFF.